This T cell receptor (beta chain) comes out of a study of control samples from healthy donors and cancer patients. The assay was immunoSEQ multiplex PCR, and TCRdb's table has in-frame clones only and misses some. The sample lists about 190,000 clones, roughly nine tenths seen once, with over 1.5% in the top ten. The V end lost 4 bases, the J end lost 11 bases, and 12 bases lay between the germline ends. The CDR3 length is 12 residues. CDR1 SNHLY and CDR2 FYNNEI come from the germline V gene. Sequencing used blood. The gene calls are TRBV2 and TRBJ2-1; no definite D call. The TCR comes from a man aged 25-45 years in good health. CDR3 loop: CASSGTPVQQFF. Written as DNA, the CDR3 is TGTGCCAGCAGTGGAACACCCGTGCAGCAGTTCTTC.